The 30 T cell receptor beta chains listed next were all sequenced from one sample in a study of naive and memory T cell subsets. Both TRBC1 and TRBC2 were covered by a beta constant-region primer of two equimolar oligonucleotides. Ligated cDNA was amplified by four rounds of PCR with nested alpha and beta constant-region primers and SP2. Each CDR3 protein gets one entry after TCRdb re-called the UMI-ligation and nested PCR reads with MiXCR. The sample lists just over 80,000 distinct CDR3 sequences; 8% to 9.5% were seen once. Material for sequencing was naive CD8+ T cells from blood. These receptors came from a human donor in good health.

This clonotype was seen ten or more times. The chain employs TRBV6-5 and TRBJ1-6, with TRBD1 as a possible D gene (5 bases). V shed 3 bases and J shed 10 bases, with 13 bases lying between them. Germline V gene sequence: CDR1 MNHEY, CDR2 SVGAGI. The CDR3 is made up of 14 amino acids. The CDR3 sequence is CASSYEGIGSPLHF. CDR3 DNA sequence: TGTGCCAGCAGTTATGAGGGGATAGGGTCACCCCTCCACTTT.

The J gene is TRBJ2-7, the V gene TRBV5-6; the match to TRBD2 covers 10 bases. V lost 0 bases, J lost 5 bases, and 5 bases stayed unmatched. Germline values: CDR1 SGHDT, CDR2 YYEEEE. The CDR3 totals 15 residues. CDR3 bases: TGTGCCAGCAGCTTGGTGCCTAGCGGGAGTGACGAGCAGTACTTC. Translating gives CASSLVPSGSDEQYF.

The chain recombines TRBV2 with TRBJ2-3, with 8 bases lining up with TRBD2. The V gene end was trimmed by 1 base and the J gene end by 1 base; junction bases not matched to a gene: 7. Germline loops: CDR1 SNHLY, CDR2 FYNNEI. The CDR3 is 17 amino acids. The CDR3 reads CASSEGAGRVGTDTQYF. For the CDR3, the DNA is TGTGCCAGCAGTGAAGGGGCCGGGAGGGTCGGCACAGATACGCAGTATTTT.

The chain combines TRBV29-1 with TRBJ2-3; no reliable D call. V was pared by 1 base and J by 2 bases, with 13 bases between. The CDR3 consists of 15 residues. Per the germline V gene, CDR1 is SQVTM and CDR2 is ANQGSEA. CDR3 sequence: CSVEGLLLNTDTQYF. CDR3 nucleotide sequence: TGCAGCGTTGAAGGCCTCCTCTTAAACACAGATACGCAGTATTTT.

This clonotype was seen at least ten times. This chain joins TRBV6-2 or TRBV6-3 and TRBJ2-7, with 7 nucleotides matching TRBD1. The CDR3 has 14 residues. Trimming removed 2 bases from V and 0 bases from J; junction bases left unmatched: 1. Germline lookup yields CDR1 MNHEY and CDR2 SVGEGT. CDR3 protein: CASSYAGGSYEQYF. The CDR3 bases are TGTGCCAGCAGTTACGCAGGGGGCTCCTACGAGCAGTACTTC.

This clonotype was seen a few times. The chain recombines TRBV24-1 with TRBJ2-7, with 10 bases identical to TRBD1. V gave up 6 bases and J gave up 5 bases; unmatched junction bases: 6. The CDR3 length is 14 residues. The germline CDR1 and CDR2 sequences are KGHDR and SFDVKD. CDR3 DNA sequence: TGTGCCACCAGTTCTGGGACAGGGGTTAACGAGCAGTACTTC. Its protein product is CATSSGTGVNEQYF.

As to this clonotype: This may arise from a read error, as a much more abundant clone is one base away. Lacking the conserved final phenylalanine or tryptophan, this CDR3 likely reflects a read error. The chain links TRBV7-2 to TRBJ2-3, with TRBD2 matching 9 bases. The trim removed 6 bases at V and 1 base at J, leaving 2 bases unmatched. The CDR3 covers 14 residues. Per germline, CDR1 SGHTA and CDR2 FQGNSA. CDR3 amino acids: CASRVAGGTDTQYS. CDR3 DNA sequence: TGTGCCAGCAGAGTAGCGGGAGGCACAGATACGCAGTATTCT.

The sample holds many counts of this clonotype. The chain is built from TRBV7-6 and TRBJ2-2; possible D gene TRBD2, 6 bases. Trimming stripped 5 bases from V and 2 bases from J, with 12 bases between. Germline V lookup: CDR1 SGHVS, CDR2 FNYEAQ. There are 15 residues in the CDR3. As DNA, the CDR3 is TGTGCCAGCAGCACCCGGGGGTTAAACACCGGGGAGCTGTTTTTT. The encoded protein is CASSTRGLNTGELFF.

This clonotype came up a few times. This chain connects TRBV12-3 or TRBV12-4 to TRBJ2-7; weak D call: TRBD1 (6 bases). This CDR3 comprises 13 residues. V was cut by 6 bases and J by 4 bases, with 13 bases left in between. CDR3 sequence reads: CASRPGQRYEQYF. Written as DNA, the CDR3 is TGTGCCAGCAGGCCGGGACAAAGATACGAGCAGTACTTC.

The chain uses TRBV5-5 and TRBJ1-1; no firm D call. V lost 1 base and J 11 bases, leaving 21 bases between the germline ends. Germline CDR1 reads SGHKS; CDR2 reads YYEKEE (reference sequence). The CDR3 is 15 amino acids. This CDR3 reads CASSLIELGPRGAFF. For the CDR3, the DNA is TGTGCCAGCAGCTTGATAGAGCTTGGGCCCCGTGGGGCTTTCTTT.

The chain is built from TRBV7-6 and TRBJ2-7; 7 bases map to TRBD2. Looked up from germline, CDR1 is SGHVS and CDR2 is FNYEAQ. The CDR3 runs 15 residues. The V segment lost 2 bases and the J segment 5 bases; nucleotides outside the gene matches: 9. The CDR3: CASSLSAGVANEQYF. The CDR3 DNA is TGTGCCAGCAGCTTATCGGCGGGAGTCGCGAACGAGCAGTACTTC.

There are a few counts of this clonotype. The chain carries TRBV20-1 and TRBJ1-5; unclear D gene. CDR1 and CDR2 from the germline V gene are DFQATT and SNEGSKA (reference sequence). This CDR3 contains 14 residues. Trimming left V 5 bases short and J 2 bases short, with 13 bases between. The CDR3 here is CSARRAGGNQPQHF. In nucleotides, the CDR3 is TGCAGTGCTCGCCGAGCGGGCGGCAATCAGCCCCAGCATTTT.

This clonotype has at least ten counts. The chain couples TRBV29-1 to TRBJ2-1, with 9 bases aligning to TRBD2. Germline-derived CDR1 and CDR2 are SQVTM and ANQGSEA. V shed 3 bases, J shed 4 bases, and the junction held 4 bases outside the gene matches. The CDR3 is 14 residues long. The CDR3: CSVEGLADYNEQFF. The DNA of the CDR3 is TGCAGCGTTGAGGGACTAGCTGATTACAATGAGCAGTTCTTC.

This clonotype was detected a few times. The V gene is TRBV25-1, the J gene TRBJ2-2; D gene uncertain. CDR3 length: 14 residues. V lost 0 bases, J lost 6 bases, and 8 bases lay in between. Germline-derived CDR1 and CDR2 are MGHDK and SYGVNS. In DNA form, the CDR3 reads TGTGCCAGCAGTGAATACCTCGGCGCCGGGGAGCTGTTTTTT. It codes for CASSEYLGAGELFF.

The table lists this clonotype with many counts. The genes are TRBV27 and TRBJ2-1; 7 nucleotides line up with TRBD2. CDR1 is MNHEY, CDR2 SMNVEV, per germline (reference sequence). The CDR3 length is 16 residues. The J segment lost 2 bases and the V segment lost 8 bases, leaving 12 bases of the junction unmatched. CDR3 sequence (DNA): TGTGCCAGCGGCCGGGGGGAGTACCGGACCTACAATGAGCAGTTCTTC. Translation gives CASGRGEYRTYNEQFF.

The V and J genes are TRBV7-9 and TRBJ2-5; perhaps D is TRBD1 or TRBD2 (5 bases each). CDR1 is SEHNR and CDR2 is FQNEAQ in the germline V gene (reference sequence). The V end lost 1 base, the J end lost 5 bases, and 11 bases lay between the germline ends. The CDR3 totals 14 residues. CDR3 protein: CASSLGGLSETQYF. In DNA, the CDR3 is TGTGCCAGCAGCTTAGGGGGGTTAAGCGAGACCCAGTACTTC.

The rearrangement joins TRBV25-1 to TRBJ2-1; D possibly corresponds to TRBD2 (5 bases). This CDR3 is built from 15 residues. Per the germline V gene, CDR1 is MGHDK and CDR2 is SYGVNS. Deletions cut 4 bases from V and 9 bases from J, with 19 bases between. CDR3 DNA sequence: TGTGCCAGCAGTGTATACAGTCGGGGAGACGGTGAGCAGTTCTTC. It encodes CASSVYSRGDGEQFF.

This clonotype has ten or more counts. V is TRBV12-3 or TRBV12-4 and J is TRBJ2-5, with 7 bases that match TRBD2. The CDR3 runs to 17 residues. J was trimmed by 0 bases and V by 3 bases; bases with no gene match: 10. CDR3 sequence: CASSLGLAEWYQETQYF. CDR3 DNA: TGTGCCAGCAGTTTGGGCCTAGCGGAATGGTACCAAGAGACCCAGTACTTC.

The chain has TRBV29-1 and TRBJ2-1; 7 bases line up with TRBD1. Germline V lookup: CDR1 SQVTM, CDR2 ANQGSEA. V shed 0 bases and J 4 bases; nucleotides not matched to a gene: 6. This CDR3 has 15 residues. CDR3 amino acids: CSVEDGSRGYNEQFF. The CDR3 DNA follows: TGCAGCGTTGAAGATGGGTCCAGGGGGTACAATGAGCAGTTCTTC.

J is TRBJ2-1 and V is TRBV10-3; 9 positions agree with TRBD2. Losses at the gene ends were 7 bases for V and 4 bases for J; bases not matched to a gene: 5. This CDR3 is 14 amino acids long. CDR1 and CDR2 from the germline V gene are ENHRY and SYGVKD. The CDR3 region is CAITGTSPYNEQFF. The CDR3 coding sequence is TGTGCCATCACCGGGACTAGCCCTTACAATGAGCAGTTCTTC.

This clonotype showed up many times. The genes are TRBV29-1 and TRBJ2-7; the D gene could be TRBD1 or TRBD2 (5 bases each). CDR1 and CDR2 from the germline V gene are SQVTM and ANQGSEA. V was pared by 2 bases and J by 2 bases, with 13 bases between. The CDR3 has 14 amino acids. The DNA for the CDR3 is TGCAGCGTTGAATCGGGACGGCAGACCTACGAGCAGTACTTC. Amino acids: CSVESGRQTYEQYF.

This chain connects TRBV29-1 to TRBJ2-2, with D maybe TRBD1 (6 bases). The V gene lost 1 base and the J gene lost 0 bases, with 15 bases spanning the gap. The germline V gene encodes CDR1 SQVTM and CDR2 ANQGSEA. There are 17 residues in the CDR3. The CDR3 region is CSVEGLTGQANTGELFF. CDR3 in DNA: TGCAGCGTTGAAGGTTTGACAGGCCAGGCGAACACCGGGGAGCTGTTTTTT.

In its sample, this clonotype was seen a few times. The chain has TRBV29-1 and TRBJ2-7; perhaps D is TRBD1 or TRBD2 (5 bases each). Deletions cut 5 bases from V and 3 bases from J, with 23 bases between. Germline CDR1 SQVTM, CDR2 ANQGSEA. The CDR3 consists of 16 residues. The CDR3 loop is CSVSGRGPRGYYEQYF. Here the CDR3 DNA reads TGCAGCGTTAGCGGAAGGGGCCCGCGAGGGTACTACGAGCAGTACTTC.

This clonotype was seen many times. The CDR3 DNA sequence: TGTGCCAGCAGCACACAGGGGATCAGCACTGAAGCTTTCTTT. Amino acid sequence: CASSTQGISTEAFF. This sequence joins TRBV12-3 or TRBV12-4 and TRBJ1-1, with 7 bases fitting TRBD1. The CDR3 runs 14 residues. J lost 4 bases, V lost 6 bases, and 8 bases had no gene match.

V and J are TRBV6-1 and TRBJ2-1; D tentatively reads TRBD1 or TRBD2 (10 bases each). Trimming took off 5 bases at V and 5 bases at J, with 25 bases between the two ends. Germline lookup yields CDR1 MNHNS and CDR2 SASEGT. This CDR3 is built from 18 residues. DNA of the CDR3: TGTGCCAGCAGTAGGGACAGGGGTAGAAGCGGGAGGGACAATGAGCAGTTCTTC. Amino acids: CASSRDRGRSGRDNEQFF.

This clonotype was observed at least ten times. V gene TRBV29-1 combines with J gene TRBJ2-1; 16 bases line up with TRBD2. CDR1 is SQVTM and CDR2 is ANQGSEA in the germline V gene. Unmatched junction bases numbered 2, after V lost 7 bases and J lost 8 bases. The CDR3 covers 13 residues. The CDR3 nucleotides read TGCAGCGCCGGGACTAGCGGGAGGGATGAGCAGTTCTTC. This codes for CSAGTSGRDEQFF.

V usage is TRBV13 and J usage is TRBJ1-2, with 7 bases identical to TRBD1. This CDR3 spans 15 amino acids. Germline values: CDR1 PRHDT, CDR2 FYEKMQ (reference sequence). The ends lost 4 bases at V and 4 bases at J; junction bases unmatched: 9. The CDR3, as DNA: TGTGCCAGCAGCTCGAGGACAGGTAGAGGCTATGGCTACACCTTC. Its translation: CASSSRTGRGYGYTF.

The chain combines TRBV6-5 with TRBJ1-1; no clear D. The CDR3 covers 14 residues. Germline CDR1 MNHEY, CDR2 SVGAGI. V was clipped by 2 bases and J by 5 bases, with 12 bases between them. The CDR3 here is CASSYGVASTEAFF. The CDR3 DNA sequence: TGTGCCAGCAGTTACGGGGTGGCGAGTACTGAAGCTTTCTTT.

This clonotype was detected a few times. CDR3 coding DNA: TGTGCCAGCAGTGGTAGCGGGAGTGTCCACAATGAGCAGTTCTTC. Amino acid sequence: CASSGSGSVHNEQFF. V usage is TRBV25-1 and J usage is TRBJ2-1; 9 bases are shared with TRBD2. CDR3 length: 15 residues. The V gene's germline CDR1 is MGHDK and CDR2 SYGVNS. With 4 bases clipped from V and 5 bases from J, the junction kept 6 bases outside the gene matches.

The rearrangement links TRBV29-1 to TRBJ2-1; D is perhaps TRBD2 (6 bases). This CDR3 comprises 14 residues. The V gene lost 4 bases and the J gene lost 7 bases, with 17 bases spanning the gap. From germline, CDR1 is SQVTM and CDR2 ANQGSEA. The CDR3 coding sequence is TGCAGCGTTGGTCGAGCGGGTGGGGGAAATGAGCAGTTCTTC. As protein: CSVGRAGGGNEQFF.